This T cell receptor beta chain was recorded in a study of shared clonotypes between healthy human individuals (dated by TCRdb to about 2020). In the study overall: A couple of women and a few men aged 18 to 49 years were included in the cohort. Libraries were prepared and TCR repertoires were sequenced by different laboratories using diverse techniques, in order to increase sequencing depth and limit assay-specific biases. Between about 0.9 and 10 billion PBMCs per donor were obtained by leukapheresis. Per donor, three plates each were used for CD4 naive and CD4 memory, two for CD8 naive, and one for CD8 memory. Blood TCR repertoires of about five healthy adults were deeply sequenced to estimate repertoire size and the extent of clonotype sharing between individuals.

As for this clone: The antigen it binds to is not known. No much larger clonotype is one base removed from it; base qualities were not supplied.

V and J are truncated by 3 bases and 0 bases respectively, leaving an intervening sequence of 12 bases. The CDR3 has 15 amino acids, counting the end cysteine and phenylalanine. Just the 45-base CDR3 DNA is kept, in frame starting at base 1. Based on the germline V gene (reference sequence), the CDR1 and CDR2 sequences are SGHNT and YYREEE. Using the deep immunoSEQ assay, multiplex PCR amplified TCR CDR3 regions from genomic DNA. For each cell subset, the extracted genomic DNA was distributed evenly across all wells of several immunoSEQ 96-well plates, and each plate served as one replicate. Each replicate PCR for sorted subsets received roughly 0.2 ug genomic DNA, equal to about 30,000 T cell genomes. The purified libraries were quantified using a Qubit 3.0 fluorometer, sized with a Bioanalyzer 2100, and then quantified again using the KAPA Library Quantification kit. Every immunoSEQ 96-well plate was sequenced on a separate single-read 150-cycle Illumina NextSeq 550 flow cell. The study's processing was this. Because the immunoSEQ output held only junctional sequences and lacked quality scores, the filtering could not match the filtering applied to full-length reads. To assign V/J genes and CDR3, sequences were annotated using PyIR, a Python wrapper for IgBLAST v1.9, with IMGT germline references. Any read was removed if the V/J assignment was weak (E-value above 1e-6), the CDR3 was missing, or the read contained stop codons, out-of-frame junctions, or ambiguous translated residues. V3J clonotypes were defined as sequences sharing the same inferred V gene, J gene, and CDR3 amino acid sequence. Percentage overlap between repertoires was computed as shared unique clonotypes divided by the size of the smaller repertoire. RTK rarefaction, the Chao1 estimator, and Recon v2.1 estimates of unobserved clonotypes were used to assess repertoire richness. Generation probabilities were computed with OLGA for all TCRbeta clonotypes obtained by the gDNA method from four donors. Not all clones reach the TCRdb copy of this immuneACCESS table, which keeps in-frame sequences only. Checked studies attribute under half of the gap to unresolved V genes and leave the rest unexplained. The V and J calls and clone size were taken over from that table, and D and trimming were inferred from the DNA. Counted in this sample were approximately 2.4 million clones; approximately 96% of them appeared once. The top ten clones comprise roughly 0.13% of the sample.

Findings and caveats that apply to the study as a whole: Larger estimated clonotype richness was generally found for naive subsets than for memory subsets. Clonotypes shared by all four sorted-subset donors showed higher generation probabilities than non-shared clonotypes. Pairwise subsampling led to the expectation that sequencing depth would affect the degree of clonotype sharing among donors. Because the study included a small number of donors, the genetic and exposure-history diversity represented was limited. Incomplete sequencing was indicated by rarefaction of sorted-subset datasets, despite the large sequencing depth. Sampling was limited to blood, and TCR repertoires in tissue likely differ from TCR repertoires in blood. When a few donors were compared, the shared fraction of clonotypes was approximately 5% for naive CD4, less than 4% for naive CD8, more than 2% for memory CD4, and 0.35% to 0.5% for memory CD8.

Donors were healthy HIV-negative adults with no recently reported acute infections or vaccinations. Only Caucasian adults living in Nashville, Tennessee, USA were represented among the donors. CD4+ T cells were enriched by magnetic negative selection, after which naive cells were positively selected on CD45RA and the negative fraction was taken as the memory subset. Blood was obtained by leukapheresis, after which PBMCs were separated by Ficoll-Histopaque density gradient centrifugation and cryopreserved in liquid nitrogen vapor phase. Analytical flow cytometry was used to check the purity and quantity of every magnetically sorted T cell population. Genomic DNA was isolated from every sorted fraction and measured by UV absorbance on a Nanodrop 2000c.

The sample taken for sequencing was naive CD4+ T cells sorted from blood. The label giving this sample's cell subset or site can be read as: CD45RA+ positively selected. The chain employs TRBV5-4 and TRBJ1-2; TRBD1 is a possible D gene, resting on 5 matching bases. The receptor's source is a man aged 18 to 35 in good health. The CDR3 has the sequence CASSSPTVSNYGYTF. The DNA is TGTGCCAGCAGCTCACCGACAGTCTCTAACTATGGCTACACCTTC.